This TCR beta chain was recovered during a study of T cells after yellow fever vaccination. Findings and caveats of the study: Any FACS-sorted repertoire could hold abundant clonotypes that contaminate it from the bulk population.

V was clipped by 3 bases and J by 7 bases; unmatched bases: 12. The CDR3 is 16 amino acids. Germline V gives CDR1 MNHEY, CDR2 SMNVEV (reference sequence). A universal primer site and UMIs were added as TCR cDNA was made by 5'RACE template switching. Using its own MiXCR run on the 5' RACE reads, TCRdb lists one record per CDR3 protein. This repertoire shows approximately 150,000 distinct CDR3 sequences, roughly a tenth found once; its top ten account for around 40%. This clonotype was recorded a few times. Antigen: not known. The source is a man between 18 and 35 years old who received the YFV17D yellow fever vaccine. The V and J genes are TRBV27 and TRBJ2-1; 7 bases agree with TRBD1. The source was CD8+ T cells sorted from PBMCs, collected 45 days after the yellow fever booster vaccination. The CDR3 reads CASSFLATGYRNEQFF. The DNA for the CDR3 is TGTGCCAGCAGTTTCTTGGCGACAGGGTATAGGAATGAGCAGTTCTTC.